This T cell receptor beta chain was documented in a study of cytomegalovirus exposure and HLA in healthy donors. J lost 8 bases, V lost 7 bases, and 10 bases had no gene match. The CDR3 sequence is 14 residues long. The germline gives CDR1 SGHTA, CDR2 FQGNSA. The study's findings and limits: CMV serostatus was the only immune exposure information that was available.

Comments on this clone: Its antigen is as yet unknown.

PCR used 60 Vbeta primers and 13 Jbeta primers. Assay: immunoSEQ multiplex PCR; the TCRdb copy retains only in-frame clones and omits some. This repertoire shows about 95,000 clones, over 70% found once; its top ten account for about 5%. This TCR was sampled from a woman aged 35 to 49 in good health and CMV-seronegative. The chain uses TRBV7-2 and TRBJ1-2, with 10 bases identical to TRBD1. Sequences were obtained from PBMCs. This CDR3 reads CASTPGQGRGGYTF. The CDR3 DNA reads as TGTGCCAGCACCCCGGGACAGGGGAGGGGAGGCTACACCTTC.